Each of the 5 T cell receptor beta chains below was sequenced from the same sample in a study of CD8 T cells in Susac syndrome. RNA amounts of about 0.45 to 1 ug underwent reverse transcription with random hexamers. MiXCR, applied by TCRdb to the immunoSEQ multiplex PCR reads, yields one record per CDR3 protein. Found here are 200,000 to 250,000 distinct CDR3 sequences, roughly 93% of them singletons; the top ten hold 0.15% to 0.2%. Sequenced input: CD4+ T cells from PBMCs. Receptors were obtained from a human donor with Susac syndrome.

The chain joins TRBV7-6 to TRBJ2-4; D is possibly TRBD1 (6 bases). V lost 2 bases to trimming and J lost 0 bases, with 20 bases between them. This CDR3 spans 19 amino acids. CDR1 SGHVS and CDR2 FNYEAQ come from the germline V gene. The CDR3 here is CASSLIPLPGQLAKNIQYF. The CDR3, as DNA: TGTGCCAGCAGCTTAATTCCCCTCCCCGGACAGCTAGCCAAAAACATTCAGTACTTC.

This clonotype showed up just once. J is TRBJ2-7 and V is TRBV20-1; D gene unclear. The CDR3 has 16 amino acids. The ends were cut back, 2 bases at V and 0 bases at J, with 17 bases in the middle. The germline gives CDR1 DFQATT, CDR2 SNEGSKA (reference sequence). CDR3 DNA: TGCAGTGCTAGACTAATTGACGGTTCTAGCTCCTACGAGCAGTACTTC. This sequence encodes CSARLIDGSSSYEQYF.

This clonotype was seen only once. The chain combines TRBV6-5 with TRBJ2-1; TRBD1 matches at 9 bases. CDR1 and CDR2 (germline): MNHEY, SVGAGI. The junction had 5 bases not matched to a gene; V was cut back by 6 bases and J by 8 bases. The length of the CDR3 is 13 residues. The CDR3 sequence is CASSLGTGHEQFF. The CDR3, as DNA: TGTGCCAGCAGCCTGGGGACAGGGCATGAGCAGTTCTTC.

This chain connects TRBV6-5 to TRBJ1-2, with D possibly TRBD1 on 6 matching bases. V lost 1 base and J 6 bases, leaving 15 bases between the germline ends. The CDR3 totals 15 residues. From germline, CDR1 is MNHEY and CDR2 SVGAGI. CDR3 nucleotide sequence: TGTGCCAGCAGTTACTTCGAGGGGGGCGTTGATGGCTACACCTTC. Amino acids: CASSYFEGGVDGYTF.

CDR3 in amino acids: CASSQDKRISGNTIYF. As DNA, the CDR3 is TGTGCCAGCAGCCAAGATAAACGGATCTCTGGAAACACCATATATTTT. The chain joins TRBV3-1 to TRBJ1-3; D gene uncertain. The V gene's germline CDR1 is LGHDT and CDR2 YNNKEL (reference sequence). V lost 0 bases and J lost 0, with 9 bases in between. The CDR3 is made up of 16 amino acids.